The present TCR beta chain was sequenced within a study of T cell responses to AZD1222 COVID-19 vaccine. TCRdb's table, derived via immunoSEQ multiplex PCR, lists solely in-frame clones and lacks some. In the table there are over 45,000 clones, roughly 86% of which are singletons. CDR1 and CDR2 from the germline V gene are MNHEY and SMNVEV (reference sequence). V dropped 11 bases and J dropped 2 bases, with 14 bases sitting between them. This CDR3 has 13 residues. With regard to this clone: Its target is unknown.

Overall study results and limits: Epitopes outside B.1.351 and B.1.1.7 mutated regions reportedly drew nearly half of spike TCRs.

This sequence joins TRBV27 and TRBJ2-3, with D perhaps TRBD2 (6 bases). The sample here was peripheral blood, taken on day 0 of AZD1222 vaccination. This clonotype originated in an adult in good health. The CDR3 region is CAVRDLLTDTQYF. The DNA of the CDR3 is TGTGCCGTCAGGGACTTGCTCACAGATACGCAGTATTTT.